One T cell receptor (beta chain) is described in this entry. The sample originates from a study of blood T cell repertoires in COVID-19. Whole-study context: Specimens from acute and convalescent COVID-19 originated in the United States, Italy and Spain. PBMCs, B-cell-depleted T cells, or T cells provided the cDNA or gDNA that made up the material.

The CDR3 is made up of 15 amino acids. The V gene end was trimmed by 0 bases and the J gene end by 8 bases; junction bases not matched to a gene: 2. Germline V gives CDR1 SGDLS, CDR2 YYNGEE. Per the study methods: Scientists estimated how many nucleated cells there were by amplifying reference gene primers. Repertoires were generated with immunoSEQ multiplex PCR, while TCRdb's copy carries only in-frame clones and drops some. V and J calls and clone size follow that table, whereas D and trimming were derived from the DNA. The sample has 150,000 to 200,000 clones, approximately 85% seen once; the top ten hold approximately 10%.

The source material was peripheral blood. This sequence originates from a man between 60 and 75 years old with active or convalescent COVID-19. This chain connects TRBV9 to TRBJ2-1; 13 nucleotides line up with TRBD2. CDR3 nucleotide sequence: TGTGCCAGCAGCGTAGGACTAGCGGGAGGCTATGAGCAGTTCTTC. As protein: CASSVGLAGGYEQFF.